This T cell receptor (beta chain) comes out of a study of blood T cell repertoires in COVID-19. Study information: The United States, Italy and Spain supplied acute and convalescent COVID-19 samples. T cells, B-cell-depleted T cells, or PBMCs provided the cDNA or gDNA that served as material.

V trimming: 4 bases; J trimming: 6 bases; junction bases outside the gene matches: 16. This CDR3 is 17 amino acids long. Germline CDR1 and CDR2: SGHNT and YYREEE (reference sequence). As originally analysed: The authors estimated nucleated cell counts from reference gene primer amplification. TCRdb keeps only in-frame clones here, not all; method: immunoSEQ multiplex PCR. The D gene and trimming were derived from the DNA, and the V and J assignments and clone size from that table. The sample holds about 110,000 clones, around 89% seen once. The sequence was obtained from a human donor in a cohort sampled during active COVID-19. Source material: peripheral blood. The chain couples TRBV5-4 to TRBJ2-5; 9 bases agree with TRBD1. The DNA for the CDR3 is TGTGCCAGCAGCGCGCCGGTGGGACAGGGCCTCGTTAAGACCCAGTACTTC. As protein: CASSAPVGQGLVKTQYF.